The following is a TCR beta chain sequence with its context. Its antigen is as yet unknown. The data derive from a study of T cell responses to AZD1222 COVID-19 vaccine. Whole-study findings and limits: Spike regions recognized by vaccine-associated CD4 TCRs spanned the protein, led by 160-218 and 743-854. Baseline seropositivity occurred in only a handful of AZD1222 recipients. Repertoire samples came only from after the peak T cell response. White British ancestry dominated among donors, who included more females, and clonal diversity was possibly underestimated.

Here immunoSEQ multiplex PCR was the method, and the copy in TCRdb shows in-frame clones only, minus some. The data show about 150,000 clones, with 88% seen just once and 6.9% held by the top ten. Germline V gene sequence: CDR1 SNHLY, CDR2 FYNNEI. The CDR3 loop spans 14 amino acids. Trimming took off 6 bases at V and 8 bases at J, with 19 bases between the two ends. The chain couples TRBV2 to TRBJ1-2; weak D call: TRBD1 (5 bases). This TCR was sampled from an adult who had recovered from COVID-19. The source was peripheral blood, collected after recovery from COVID-19. The CDR3 region has the DNA TGTGCCAGCAGCCTCACAGGAGGTACCTGGGGCTACACCTTC. Translation gives CASSLTGGTWGYTF.